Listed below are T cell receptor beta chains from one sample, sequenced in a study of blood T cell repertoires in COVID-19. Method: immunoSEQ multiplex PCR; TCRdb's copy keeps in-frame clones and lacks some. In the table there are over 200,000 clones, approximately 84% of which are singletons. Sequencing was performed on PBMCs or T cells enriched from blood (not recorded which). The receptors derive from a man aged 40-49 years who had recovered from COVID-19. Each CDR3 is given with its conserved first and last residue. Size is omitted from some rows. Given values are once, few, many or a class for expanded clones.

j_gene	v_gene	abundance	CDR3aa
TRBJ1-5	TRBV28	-	CASKEGQTLSNQPQHF
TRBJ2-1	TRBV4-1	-	CASSQDRGPGGNEQFF
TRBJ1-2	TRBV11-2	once	CASSFNTYGYTF
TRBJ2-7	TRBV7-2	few	CATGGGGPYEQYF
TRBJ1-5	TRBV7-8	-	CASSLRIGTGGNQPQHF
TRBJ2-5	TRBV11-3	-	CASSHSGTPQETQYF
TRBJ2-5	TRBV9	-	CASSRGRPQETQYF
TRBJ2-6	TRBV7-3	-	CASSSVTGPAGANVLTF
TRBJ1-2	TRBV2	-	CASSERRGLGYTF
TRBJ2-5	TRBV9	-	CASSVDREETQYF
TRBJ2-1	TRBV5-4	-	CASSLGTGALIESSYNEQFF
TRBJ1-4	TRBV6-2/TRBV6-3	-	CASRPTGSPGVKLFF
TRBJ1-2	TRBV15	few	CATSRDRQGVGGYTF
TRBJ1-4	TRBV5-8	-	CASSLPGATNEKLFF
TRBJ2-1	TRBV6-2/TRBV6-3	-	CASSTRDWDNEQFF